Given below is one T cell receptor beta chain in context. In this sample, this clone turned up once. Its cognate antigen has yet to be identified. Per-nucleotide qualities are absent, and no much larger clonotype sits a single base away. The trial excluded patients who had a history of autoimmune disease or were on systemic immunosuppression. Peripheral blood for TCR sequencing was collected from all dose cohorts at baseline, on cycle 4 day 1, and on cycle 7 day 1. The samples were drawn from a first-in-human, open-label, multicenter phase I dose-escalation trial of ivuxolimab. Adults with locally advanced or metastatic head and neck squamous cell, hepatocellular, melanoma or renal cell carcinoma were enrolled in the trial. Before TCR sequencing, CD4+ T cells and CD8+ T cells were sorted from peripheral blood as separate populations. Genomic DNA was isolated from the sorted cells so that the TCRbeta CDR3 region could be sequenced. The immunoSEQ Assay was used for sequencing of TCRbeta CDR3 regions. TCRdb holds this immuneACCESS table with in-frame rearrangements only. Some clones are missing; in checked studies, unresolved V genes explain under half, and the rest has no known cause. The sample yields around 11,000 clones; 70% to 80% were counted once. The leading ten clones occupy roughly 15% of the sample.

These data originate in a study of OX40 agonist ivuxolimab in advanced cancers. Concerning the study at large: Ivuxolimab, which targeted the costimulatory receptor OX40 (CD134), was an agonistic, fully human IgG2 monoclonal antibody. Intravenous ivuxolimab was administered to patients every 2 weeks at six dose levels: 0.01, 0.1, 0.3, 1.5, 3 and 10 mg/kg. Of the roughly 51 dose-escalation patients, hepatocellular carcinoma was present in about 19, melanoma in approximately 15, renal cell carcinoma in 9 and head and neck cancer in 9. A male proportion of approximately 83% and a mean age of approximately 55 years, ranging from about 23 to 79, were recorded for the dose-escalation cohort. Prior anti-PD-1, anti-PD-L1 or anti-CTLA-4 therapy was permitted, and checkpoint inhibitors had been received by roughly two fifths of dose-escalation patients. Partial responses were achieved by three dose-escalation patients, of whom one had hepatocellular carcinoma and two had cutaneous melanoma. Peripheral TCRbeta sequencing aimed to test whether ivuxolimab altered TCR sequence diversity and caused clonal T-cell expansion. The paper covers the monotherapy dose-escalation part of the phase I ivuxolimab trial, which included N ≈ 57 patients. On the study overall, not on this receptor specifically: After ivuxolimab, expanded clones were on average more numerous among CD8+ T cells than among CD4+ T cells. In the 0.1-3.0 mg/kg groups, partial responders had among the lowest normalized peripheral clonal expansion, particularly in CD8+ T cells. Which antigens the clonally expanded peripheral T cells were specific for was not determined. Low levels of normalized T-cell clonal expansion were also seen in some nonresponding patients. Clonal expansion of both CD4+ and CD8+ blood T cells was observed from baseline to week 6 at doses 0.1 to 3.0 mg/kg.

There are 13 amino acids in the CDR3, from cysteine to phenylalanine inclusive. The DNA shown is the 39-base CDR3, in frame from base 1. V and J are trimmed by 5 bases and 9 bases, and the gene matches miss 6 bases of the junction. CDR1 SGHVS and CDR2 FQNEAQ are derived from the germline V gene. This sequence originates from an adult with an advanced solid tumor such as melanoma, head and neck, liver or kidney cancer. This material consisted of CD4+ or CD8+ T cells sorted from blood, taken in a trial of the OX40 agonist ivuxolimab. The sequence links TRBV7-8 to TRBJ2-1, with 8 central nucleotides matching TRBD2. The DNA reads as follows: TGTGCCAGCAGCCTGACTAGCGCCGGTGAGCAGTTCTTC. Its product reads: CASSLTSAGEQFF.